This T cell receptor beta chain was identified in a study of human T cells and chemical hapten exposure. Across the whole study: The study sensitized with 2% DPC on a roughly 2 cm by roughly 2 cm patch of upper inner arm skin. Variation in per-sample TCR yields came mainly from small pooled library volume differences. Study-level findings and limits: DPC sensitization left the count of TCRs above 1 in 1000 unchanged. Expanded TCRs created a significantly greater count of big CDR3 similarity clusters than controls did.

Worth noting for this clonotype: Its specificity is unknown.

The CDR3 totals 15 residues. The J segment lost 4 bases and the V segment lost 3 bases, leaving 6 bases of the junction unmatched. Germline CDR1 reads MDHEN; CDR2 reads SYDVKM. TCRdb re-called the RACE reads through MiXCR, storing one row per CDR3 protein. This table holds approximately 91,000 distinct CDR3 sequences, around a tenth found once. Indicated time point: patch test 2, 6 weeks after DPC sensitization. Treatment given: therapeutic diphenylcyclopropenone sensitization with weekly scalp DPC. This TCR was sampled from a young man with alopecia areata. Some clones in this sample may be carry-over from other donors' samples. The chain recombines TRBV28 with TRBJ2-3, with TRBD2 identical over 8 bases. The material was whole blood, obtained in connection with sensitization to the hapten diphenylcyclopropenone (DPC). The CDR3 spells CASSFRGGPSDTQYF. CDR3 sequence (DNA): TGTGCCAGCAGTTTCCGCGGGGGGCCATCAGATACGCAGTATTTT.